A selection of T cell receptor beta chains follows, all from one sample in a study of shared clonotypes between healthy human individuals. Generated by immunoSEQ multiplex PCR, the TCRdb table keeps only in-frame clones and is missing some. The table has 450,000 to 700,000 clones, nearly 97% seen once. The sample consisted of naive CD8+ T cells sorted from blood. These receptors came from a woman in her 30s in good health. CDR3s include the opening cysteine and the closing phenylalanine or tryptophan. The order of the fields is V gene, clone size, J gene, D gene, CDR3 DNA, CDR3 protein. D genes are given only for firm matches. Expanded clones get a size class; other rows say once, few or many, or leave the size out.

v_call: TRBV28; clone_size: .; j_call: TRBJ2-1; d_call: .; cdr3_nt: TGTGCCAGCAGTTTTTATCGTAGTCGTGAGCAGTTCTTC; cdr3_aa: CASSFYRSREQFF
v_call: TRBV7-8; clone_size: .; j_call: TRBJ2-1; d_call: TRBD1; cdr3_nt: TGTGCCAGCAGCTTAGTTCAGGGGGCTTGTGAGCAGTTCTTC; cdr3_aa: CASSLVQGACEQFF
v_call: TRBV12-1; clone_size: few; j_call: TRBJ1-5; d_call: .; cdr3_nt: TGTGCCAGCAGCTTTGTTGTGAGGGGGAATCAGCCCCAGCATTTT; cdr3_aa: CASSFVVRGNQPQHF
v_call: TRBV7-8; clone_size: .; j_call: TRBJ2-5; d_call: .; cdr3_nt: TGTGCCAGCAGCTTATTGGAGACCCAGTACTTC; cdr3_aa: CASSLLETQYF
v_call: TRBV27; clone_size: .; j_call: TRBJ2-1; d_call: .; cdr3_nt: TGTGCCAGCAGTTTATCGTCGGGATACGGGAATGAGCAGTTCTTC; cdr3_aa: CASSLSSGYGNEQFF
v_call: TRBV6-4; clone_size: .; j_call: TRBJ2-1; d_call: TRBD2; cdr3_nt: TGTGCCAGCAGTGACTCCCCAGCCGGGGAGGGGTATGAGCAGTTCTTC; cdr3_aa: CASSDSPAGEGYEQFF
v_call: TRBV15; clone_size: .; j_call: TRBJ1-5; d_call: .; cdr3_nt: TGTGCCACCAGCAGGTGGCCAGATGGCAATCAGCCCCAGCATTTT; cdr3_aa: CATSRWPDGNQPQHF
v_call: TRBV13; clone_size: .; j_call: TRBJ1-5; d_call: .; cdr3_nt: TGTGCCAGCAGCTTAGGGGGCGCGAATCAGCCCCAGCATTTT; cdr3_aa: CASSLGGANQPQHF
v_call: TRBV6-5; clone_size: once; j_call: TRBJ2-5; d_call: .; cdr3_nt: TGTGCCAGCAGCCATTTAAGGGGGGAGACCCAGTACTTC; cdr3_aa: CASSHLRGETQYF
v_call: TRBV4-1; clone_size: .; j_call: TRBJ2-2; d_call: TRBD1; cdr3_nt: TGCGCCAGCAGCCACCGGACAGGGGGCCGGACCGGGGAGCTGTTTTTT; cdr3_aa: CASSHRTGGRTGELFF
v_call: TRBV2; clone_size: .; j_call: TRBJ2-3; d_call: TRBD2; cdr3_nt: TGTGCCAGCAGTGAGAGGCGGGAGGGTACAGATACGCAGTATTTT; cdr3_aa: CASSERREGTDTQYF
v_call: TRBV28; clone_size: .; j_call: TRBJ2-2; d_call: .; cdr3_nt: TGTGCCAGCAGGGTCTTGCTAAACACCGGGGAGCTGTTTTTT; cdr3_aa: CASRVLLNTGELFF
v_call: TRBV5-1; clone_size: .; j_call: TRBJ2-1; d_call: .; cdr3_nt: TGCGCCAGCAGCTTTCGTAGTAGCTCCTACAATGAGCAGTTCTTC; cdr3_aa: CASSFRSSSYNEQFF
v_call: TRBV7-2; clone_size: .; j_call: TRBJ2-7; d_call: .; cdr3_nt: TGTGCCAGCAGCTTAGGATCGGTCAGAGGGAGACCCTACGAGCAGTACTTC; cdr3_aa: CASSLGSVRGRPYEQYF
v_call: TRBV7-9; clone_size: .; j_call: TRBJ2-7; d_call: TRBD1; cdr3_nt: TGTGCCAGCAGCCCCAGGACAGGGGGCGCGGGAAGCTCCTACGAGCAGTACTTC; cdr3_aa: CASSPRTGGAGSSYEQYF
v_call: TRBV6-5; clone_size: .; j_call: TRBJ2-7; d_call: TRBD2; cdr3_nt: TGTGCCAGCAGTTACGCGGGAGCCTACGAGCAGTACTTC; cdr3_aa: CASSYAGAYEQYF
v_call: TRBV5-1; clone_size: .; j_call: TRBJ1-1; d_call: TRBD1; cdr3_nt: TGCGCCAGCAGCGCCGACAGGGGACGACTGAACACTGAAGCTTTCTTT; cdr3_aa: CASSADRGRLNTEAFF
v_call: TRBV5-6; clone_size: .; j_call: TRBJ1-1; d_call: .; cdr3_nt: TGTGCCAGCAGCTTGCCCGGGACTGAAGCTTTCTTT; cdr3_aa: CASSLPGTEAFF
v_call: TRBV7-3; clone_size: .; j_call: TRBJ2-1; d_call: TRBD2; cdr3_nt: TGTGCCAGCAGCTTACTATCCGGAAGCGGGAGCGTCCACAATGAGCAGTTCTTC; cdr3_aa: CASSLLSGSGSVHNEQFF
v_call: TRBV4-1; clone_size: .; j_call: TRBJ2-3; d_call: TRBD2; cdr3_nt: TGCGCCAGCAGCCAGGTAGCGGGGGATACGCAGTATTTT; cdr3_aa: CASSQVAGDTQYF
v_call: TRBV21-1; clone_size: .; j_call: TRBJ2-7; d_call: .; cdr3_nt: TGTGCCAGCAGCATAAAGGGAACTAGAACTTCCTACGAGCAGTACTTC; cdr3_aa: CASSIKGTRTSYEQYF
v_call: TRBV7-8; clone_size: once; j_call: TRBJ2-7; d_call: TRBD1; cdr3_nt: TGTGCCAGCAGCTGGGGACAGTCATACGAGCAGTACTTC; cdr3_aa: CASSWGQSYEQYF
v_call: TRBV27; clone_size: .; j_call: TRBJ2-7; d_call: .; cdr3_nt: TGTGCCAGCAGTTTAATTCGGGGAGGCGAGCAGTACTTC; cdr3_aa: CASSLIRGGEQYF
v_call: TRBV5-1; clone_size: .; j_call: TRBJ2-7; d_call: .; cdr3_nt: TGCGCCAGCAGCTTTTCAGGACAGACCTACGAGCAGTACTTC; cdr3_aa: CASSFSGQTYEQYF
v_call: TRBV28; clone_size: .; j_call: TRBJ2-5; d_call: TRBD2; cdr3_nt: TGTGCCAGCTTTCCGGGACTAGCGGACCAAGAGACCCAGTACTTC; cdr3_aa: CASFPGLADQETQYF
v_call: TRBV9; clone_size: .; j_call: TRBJ2-3; d_call: .; cdr3_nt: TGTGCCAGCAGCGTAGAGGCAGATACGCAGTATTTT; cdr3_aa: CASSVEADTQYF
v_call: TRBV5-6; clone_size: .; j_call: TRBJ2-7; d_call: TRBD1; cdr3_nt: TGTGCCAGCAGCTTGGGGCAGGGGGTTTACGAGCAGTACTTC; cdr3_aa: CASSLGQGVYEQYF
v_call: TRBV9; clone_size: .; j_call: TRBJ1-3; d_call: .; cdr3_nt: TGTGCCAGCAGCGGAGGGACAAGCGGTGTCACCATATATTTT; cdr3_aa: CASSGGTSGVTIYF
v_call: TRBV5-6; clone_size: .; j_call: TRBJ1-1; d_call: .; cdr3_nt: TGTGCCAGCAGCTTGGTAGGGCCCACTGAAGCTTTCTTT; cdr3_aa: CASSLVGPTEAFF
v_call: TRBV9; clone_size: .; j_call: TRBJ2-1; d_call: .; cdr3_nt: TGTGCCAGCAGCGTGGGCTCTGCCTACAATGAGCAGTTCTTC; cdr3_aa: CASSVGSAYNEQFF
v_call: TRBV2; clone_size: once; j_call: TRBJ2-5; d_call: TRBD2; cdr3_nt: TGTGCCAGCAGTGAAGGTGCGGGAGCTAGGGAGACCCAGTACTTC; cdr3_aa: CASSEGAGARETQYF
v_call: TRBV29-1; clone_size: few; j_call: TRBJ1-1; d_call: .; cdr3_nt: TGCAGCGTTGAATCAGGGTCTGGAGCTTTCTTT; cdr3_aa: CSVESGSGAFF
v_call: TRBV28; clone_size: .; j_call: TRBJ1-2; d_call: .; cdr3_nt: TGTGCCAGCAATGATGGTGGGAACTATGGCTACACCTTC; cdr3_aa: CASNDGGNYGYTF
v_call: TRBV7-9; clone_size: few; j_call: TRBJ2-2; d_call: .; cdr3_nt: TGTGCCAGCAGCCCAACCCCCGGGGAGCTGTTTTTT; cdr3_aa: CASSPTPGELFF
v_call: TRBV2; clone_size: .; j_call: TRBJ2-5; d_call: .; cdr3_nt: TGTGCCAGCATAAGACTAGTTTTGGAGACCCAGTACTTC; cdr3_aa: CASIRLVLETQYF
v_call: TRBV13; clone_size: once; j_call: TRBJ2-7; d_call: .; cdr3_nt: TGTGCCAGCAGCCCGGAGGGATCCTACGAGCAGTACTTC; cdr3_aa: CASSPEGSYEQYF
v_call: TRBV6-5; clone_size: .; j_call: TRBJ1-2; d_call: .; cdr3_nt: TGTGCCAGCAGTTACTCATCAGGGGATAACTATGGCTACACCTTC; cdr3_aa: CASSYSSGDNYGYTF
v_call: TRBV19; clone_size: .; j_call: TRBJ2-7; d_call: .; cdr3_nt: TGTGCCAGTAGTATTCACAGAAGCCACGAGCAGTACTTC; cdr3_aa: CASSIHRSHEQYF
v_call: TRBV27; clone_size: once; j_call: TRBJ2-2; d_call: TRBD2; cdr3_nt: TGTGCCAGCACCCAGACTAGCGGGAGTCGTGTCACCGGGGAGCTGTTTTTT; cdr3_aa: CASTQTSGSRVTGELFF
v_call: TRBV6-5; clone_size: .; j_call: TRBJ1-4; d_call: .; cdr3_nt: TGTGCCAGCAGTTACTCGAATACTAATGAAAAACTGTTTTTT; cdr3_aa: CASSYSNTNEKLFF
v_call: TRBV6-5; clone_size: .; j_call: TRBJ2-7; d_call: .; cdr3_nt: TGTGCCAGCAGACAGTACTACGAGCAGTACTTC; cdr3_aa: CASRQYYEQYF
v_call: TRBV27; clone_size: .; j_call: TRBJ1-5; d_call: TRBD1; cdr3_nt: TGTGCCAGCAGTTTAGCAGCCGGGACAGGACCACAGCCCCAGCATTTT; cdr3_aa: CASSLAAGTGPQPQHF
v_call: TRBV9; clone_size: .; j_call: TRBJ1-5; d_call: TRBD1; cdr3_nt: TGTGCCAGCAGCGTAGGGACAGGGGGCTTTCAGCCCCAGCATTTT; cdr3_aa: CASSVGTGGFQPQHF
v_call: TRBV25-1; clone_size: .; j_call: TRBJ2-2; d_call: TRBD2; cdr3_nt: TGTGCCAGCAGTGAATACGCGGGAGGGCCTGACGGGGAGCTGTTTTTT; cdr3_aa: CASSEYAGGPDGELFF
v_call: TRBV6-5; clone_size: once; j_call: TRBJ2-1; d_call: .; cdr3_nt: TGTGCCAGCAGTTACGACTCTGACAATGAGCAGTTCTTC; cdr3_aa: CASSYDSDNEQFF
v_call: TRBV7-9; clone_size: .; j_call: TRBJ1-1; d_call: .; cdr3_nt: TGTGCCAGCACACTCACACGTGGCCCGTTAGGTGACACTGAAGCTTTCTTT; cdr3_aa: CASTLTRGPLGDTEAFF
v_call: TRBV5-6; clone_size: .; j_call: TRBJ1-5; d_call: .; cdr3_nt: TGTGCCAGCAGCTTAGGGGTAGGGAGTCAGCCCCAGCATTTT; cdr3_aa: CASSLGVGSQPQHF
v_call: TRBV11-2; clone_size: .; j_call: TRBJ2-1; d_call: TRBD2; cdr3_nt: TGTGCCAGCAGGATAGCGGGCTCGGGTGAGCAGTTCTTC; cdr3_aa: CASRIAGSGEQFF
v_call: TRBV6-1; clone_size: .; j_call: TRBJ2-3; d_call: TRBD2; cdr3_nt: TGTGCCAGCAGTGTTAGCGGGTACACTAGCACAGATACGCAGTATTTT; cdr3_aa: CASSVSGYTSTDTQYF
v_call: TRBV28; clone_size: .; j_call: TRBJ1-5; d_call: .; cdr3_nt: TGTGCCAGCAGCCAGCGCCTTCAGTCGGTTCAGCCCCAGCATTTT; cdr3_aa: CASSQRLQSVQPQHF
v_call: TRBV19; clone_size: .; j_call: TRBJ1-1; d_call: TRBD1; cdr3_nt: TGTGCCAGTACTACAAACAGGGGGCCGGGAGCTTTCTTT; cdr3_aa: CASTTNRGPGAFF
v_call: TRBV10-2; clone_size: .; j_call: TRBJ2-7; d_call: TRBD2; cdr3_nt: TGCGCCAGCAGTGAGTCTAGCGGGAGGGCCTACGAGCAGTACTTC; cdr3_aa: CASSESSGRAYEQYF